The clone carrying this T cell receptor (beta chain) was seen a handful of times. Germline CDR1 LNHDA, CDR2 SQIVND (reference sequence). Trimming took 8 bases from V and 5 from J; bases not matched to a gene: 9. The CDR3 extends over 14 amino acids. The data stem from a study of T cell changes during pregnancy in multiple sclerosis. Data came from immunoSEQ multiplex PCR; TCRdb stores just in-frame clones and leaves some out. The data contain some 97,000 clones, about 92% of them singletons. This chain joins TRBV19 and TRBJ2-4; 7 bases match TRBD2. The sample consisted of peripheral blood, taken in the second trimester of pregnancy. The receptor was derived from a female donor with multiple sclerosis, enrolled in a pregnancy study. The CDR3 DNA sequence: TGTGCCAGTGGAACATCGGGGGGTCAAAACATTCAGTACTTC. The encoded protein is CASGTSGGQNIQYF.